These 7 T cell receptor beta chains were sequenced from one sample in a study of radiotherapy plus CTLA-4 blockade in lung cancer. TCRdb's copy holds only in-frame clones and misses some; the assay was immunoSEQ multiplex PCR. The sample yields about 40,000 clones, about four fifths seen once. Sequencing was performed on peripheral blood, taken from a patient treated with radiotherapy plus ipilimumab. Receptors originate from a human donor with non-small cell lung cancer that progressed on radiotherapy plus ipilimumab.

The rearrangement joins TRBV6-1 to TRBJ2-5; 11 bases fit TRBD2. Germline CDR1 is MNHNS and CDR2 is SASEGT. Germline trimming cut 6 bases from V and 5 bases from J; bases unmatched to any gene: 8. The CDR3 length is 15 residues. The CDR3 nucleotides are TGTGCCAGCAGGCCGTTAGCGGGGGGGAGGGAGACCCAGTACTTC. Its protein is CASRPLAGGRETQYF.

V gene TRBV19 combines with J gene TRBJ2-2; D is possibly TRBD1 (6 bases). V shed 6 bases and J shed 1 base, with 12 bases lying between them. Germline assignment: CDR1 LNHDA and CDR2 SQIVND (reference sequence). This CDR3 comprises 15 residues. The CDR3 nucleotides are TGTGCCAGTAGAGGGGACACTAAGAACACCGGGGAGCTGTTTTTT. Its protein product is CASRGDTKNTGELFF. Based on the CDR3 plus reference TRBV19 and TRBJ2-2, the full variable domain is DGGITQSPKYLFRKEGQNVTLSCEQNLNHDAMYWYRQDPGQGLRLIYYSQIVNDFQKGDIAEGYSVSREKKESFPLTVTSAQKNPTAFYLCASRGDTKNTGELFFGEGSRLTVL.

The CDR3 reads CASSSIRQGYSGNTIYF. The CDR3 coding sequence is TGTGCCAGCAGCTCCATAAGACAGGGTTACTCTGGAAACACCATATATTTT. The J gene is TRBJ1-3, the V gene TRBV7-9; 7 positions match TRBD1. The CDR3 is 17 amino acids. Trimming at V came to 4 bases and at J to 0 bases, leaving 9 bases not matched to a gene. Germline V lookup: CDR1 SEHNR, CDR2 FQNEAQ (reference sequence).

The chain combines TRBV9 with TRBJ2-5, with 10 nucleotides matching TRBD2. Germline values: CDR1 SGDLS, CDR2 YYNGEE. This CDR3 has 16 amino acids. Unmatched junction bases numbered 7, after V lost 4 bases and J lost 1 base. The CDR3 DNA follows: TGTGCCAGCAGCCCACAACTAGCGGGGTTCCAAGAGACCCAGTACTTC. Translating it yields CASSPQLAGFQETQYF.

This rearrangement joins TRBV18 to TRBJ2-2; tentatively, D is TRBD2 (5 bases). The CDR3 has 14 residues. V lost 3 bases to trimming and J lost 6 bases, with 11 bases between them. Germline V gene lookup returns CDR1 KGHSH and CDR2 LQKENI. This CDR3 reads CASSPPGVAGELFF. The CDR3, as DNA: TGTGCCAGCTCACCGCCCGGGGTAGCCGGGGAGCTGTTTTTT.

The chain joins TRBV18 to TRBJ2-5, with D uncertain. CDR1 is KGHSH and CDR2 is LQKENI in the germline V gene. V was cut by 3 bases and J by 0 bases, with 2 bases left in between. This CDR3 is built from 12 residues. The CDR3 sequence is CASSPNQETQYF. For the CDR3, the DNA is TGTGCCAGCTCACCCAACCAAGAGACCCAGTACTTC.

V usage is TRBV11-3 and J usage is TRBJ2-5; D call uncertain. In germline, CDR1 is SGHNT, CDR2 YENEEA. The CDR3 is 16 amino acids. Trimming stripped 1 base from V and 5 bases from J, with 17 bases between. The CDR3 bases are TGTGCCAGCAGCTTAGGTAGAGGCAACCTGAGGGAGACCCAGTACTTC. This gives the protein CASSLGRGNLRETQYF. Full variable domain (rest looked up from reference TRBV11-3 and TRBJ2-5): EAGVVQSPRYKIIEKKQPVAFWCNPISGHNTLYWYLQNLGQGPELLIRYENEEAVDDSQLPKDRFSAERLKGVDSTLKIQPAELGDSAVYLCASSLGRGNLRETQYFGPGTRLLVL.